This is a list of T cell receptor beta chains from one sample in a study of blood T cells in healthy people across ages. A single record per CDR3 protein comes from TCRdb applying MiXCR to the 5' RACE reads. This sample has around 850,000 distinct CDR3 sequences, with roughly 35% found just once. The sequencing input was blood. The receptors were gathered from a man aged 18-30 years in good health. Both conserved end residues are part of each CDR3. Fields, in order: clone size, D gene, V gene, J gene, CDR3 DNA, CDR3 protein. D genes are given only for firm matches. Some rows have no size entry. The others give once, few or many, or a class for an expanded clone.

>many|NA|TRBV28|TRBJ1-2
TGTGCCAGCAAACCCACCACGAGCAGGGGCTACACCTTC
CASKPTTSRGYTF
>NA|TRBD2|TRBV4-3|TRBJ2-5
TGCGCCAGCAGCCAAGGCCCAGCGGGAGTAACCCAAGAGACCCAGTACTTC
CASSQGPAGVTQETQYF
>NA|NA|TRBV7-2|TRBJ2-3
TGTGCCAGCAGCCCCCGTTCAGGGTCTAGCACAGATACGCAGTATTTT
CASSPRSGSSTDTQYF
>NA|NA|TRBV4-3|TRBJ2-3
TGCGCCAGCAGCCAAAACATGAAACTAGAGGAGAATACAGATACGCAGTATTTT
CASSQNMKLEENTDTQYF
>NA|NA|TRBV6-5|TRBJ1-1
TGTGCCAGCAGTTACTCGATGGCAGGGGAGGGTACTGAAGCTTTCTTT
CASSYSMAGEGTEAFF
>NA|NA|TRBV7-2|TRBJ2-2
TGTGCCAGCAGCTGGGGACCTAACACCGGGGAGCTGTTTTTT
CASSWGPNTGELFF
>NA|TRBD1|TRBV7-9|TRBJ1-2
TGTGCCAGCAGCTTACCGGACAGGGAGGATGACTACACCTTC
CASSLPDREDDYTF
>NA|TRBD1|TRBV6-5|TRBJ1-2
TGTGCCAGCAGACGCGGGACAGGGGGCTATGGCTACACCTTC
CASRRGTGGYGYTF
>NA|NA|TRBV6-5|TRBJ2-1
TGTGCCAGCAGAATGGACACAAACAATGAGCAGTTCTTC
CASRMDTNNEQFF
>NA|NA|TRBV9|TRBJ1-2
TGTGCCAGCAGCGTATTGCAAGGGTTGGGGGGCTACACCTTC
CASSVLQGLGGYTF
>NA|NA|TRBV4-3|TRBJ1-2
TGCGCCAGCAGCCAAGTACGGGGAACTAACTATGGCTACACCTTC
CASSQVRGTNYGYTF